The 32 T cell receptor beta chains in this list originate from one sample, sequenced in a study of Graves' ophthalmopathy and Graves' hyperthyroidism. From RNA, the CDR3 regions of TCR beta chains were amplified and sequenced. The first-round RT-PCR employed HTBI primers together with the Qiagen OneStep RT-PCR kit. A multiplex PCR was then performed as the second round. TCRdb reanalysed the multiplex PCR reads using MiXCR and keeps one entry per CDR3 protein. The table records approximately 210,000 distinct CDR3 sequences, around 30% of them present only once. Sequencing used peripheral blood. The receptor set was obtained from a man aged 50 to 59 with Graves' ophthalmopathy.

This clonotype was seen at least ten times. V is TRBV2 and J is TRBJ1-5; D remains unclear. The CDR3 is 14 residues long. Germline CDR1 and CDR2: SNHLY and FYNNEI. Trimming shortened V by 3 bases and J by 8 bases, and 14 bases separated the two germline ends. The CDR3 loop is CASSEETGWEPQHF. CDR3 nucleotide sequence: TGTGCCAGCAGTGAGGAAACCGGTTGGGAGCCCCAGCATTTT.

V usage is TRBV12-3 or TRBV12-4 and J usage is TRBJ2-5; no firm D call. The ends were cut back, 6 bases at V and 5 bases at J, with 7 bases in the middle. The CDR3 consists of 11 residues. DNA for the CDR3: TGTGCCAGCAGGTCACAGGAGACCCAGTACTTC. Translation: CASRSQETQYF.

The V gene is TRBV12-3 or TRBV12-4, the J gene TRBJ2-2; no reliable D call. V shed 10 bases and J shed 7 bases, with 13 bases lying between them. This CDR3 contains 12 residues. The CDR3, as DNA: TGTGCCACAGGCCAGTTCGGCGGGGAGCTGTTTTTT. Its translation is CATGQFGGELFF.

The sample holds many counts of this clonotype. The chain combines TRBV7-2 with TRBJ2-4; 7 positions match TRBD2. From germline, CDR1 is SGHTA and CDR2 FQGNSA. The CDR3 contains 17 residues. V shed 7 bases, J shed 4 bases, and the junction held 16 bases outside the gene matches. CDR3 sequence (DNA): TGTGCCAGCAAATCAGGAGGGCTAGCGGACCAAAAAAACATTCAGTACTTC. This encodes CASKSGGLADQKNIQYF.

The V and J genes are TRBV29-1 and TRBJ1-2, with 8 bases that match TRBD1. CDR3 size: 13 residues. Germline CDR1 reads SQVTM; CDR2 reads ANQGSEA. V dropped 1 base and J dropped 4; count of bases not matched to a gene: 2. The CDR3 nucleotides are TGCAGCGTTGAAGGACAGGGGATCTATGGCTACACCTTC. Residues: CSVEGQGIYGYTF.

CDR3 sequence reads: CASSMGLQETQYF. The CDR3 nucleotides read TGTGCCAGTAGTATGGGGTTACAAGAGACCCAGTACTTC. V gene TRBV19 combines with J gene TRBJ2-5, with unresolved D. V dropped 3 bases and J dropped 2 bases, with 7 bases sitting between them. This CDR3 region has 13 residues. CDR1 and CDR2 (germline): LNHDA, SQIVND (reference sequence).

The CDR3 here is CASSRVATGELFF. DNA of the CDR3: TGTGCCAGCAGTAGGGTGGCAACCGGGGAGCTGTTTTTT. The rearrangement links TRBV6-1 to TRBJ2-2; D remains unclear. The germline V gene has CDR1 MNHNS and CDR2 SASEGT. The V end was cut by 5 bases, the J end by 5 bases, with 9 bases between. The CDR3 spans 13 residues.

This clonotype was picked up many times. The chain is built from TRBV15 and TRBJ2-7, with D perhaps TRBD1 (6 bases). Trimming shortened V by 8 bases and J by 3 bases, and 14 bases separated the two germline ends. The germline V gene encodes CDR1 LNHNV and CDR2 YYDKDF (reference sequence). The length of the CDR3 is 13 residues. This chain's CDR3 is CATQGTENYEQYF. The DNA for the CDR3 is TGTGCCACCCAGGGGACGGAAAACTACGAGCAGTACTTC.

There are a few counts of this clonotype. The chain joins TRBV6-1 to TRBJ2-7, with 8 bases identical to TRBD1. The CDR3 covers 15 residues. V trimming: 3 bases; J trimming: 4 bases; junction bases outside the gene matches: 8. Germline V CDR1 and CDR2: MNHNS, SASEGT. Here the CDR3 reads CASSDRARGRYEQYF. CDR3 coding DNA: TGTGCCAGCAGTGACAGGGCCAGGGGGCGGTACGAGCAGTACTTC.

The chain links TRBV12-3 or TRBV12-4 to TRBJ2-5; 9 bases align to TRBD2. V was clipped by 1 base and J by 9 bases; unmatched bases: 9. The CDR3 loop spans 15 amino acids. The CDR3 DNA reads TGTGCCAGCAGTTTAGAGAGCGGGAGGACCGGGGCCCAGTACTTC. It yields the protein CASSLESGRTGAQYF.

This clonotype was observed many times. The V gene is TRBV6-2 or TRBV6-3, the J gene TRBJ2-2; no reliable D call. V was shortened by 6 bases and J by 5 bases, with 10 bases between the two germline ends. Germline lookup yields CDR1 MNHEY and CDR2 SVGEGT. The CDR3 is 13 amino acids. CDR3 region: CASSKTLTGELFF. The CDR3 nucleotides are TGTGCCAGCAGCAAGACCCTAACCGGGGAGCTGTTTTTT.

The sample holds many counts of this clonotype. The chain links TRBV10-3 to TRBJ2-6; D is unclear. Germline CDR1 and CDR2: ENHRY and SYGVKD. Trimming removed 4 bases at V and 2 bases at J, with 6 bases between. The length of the CDR3 is 14 residues. CDR3 amino acids: CAISVSTGANVLTF. As DNA, the CDR3 is TGTGCCATCAGTGTTTCGACTGGGGCCAACGTCCTGACTTTC.

The sample holds many counts of this clonotype. V usage is TRBV29-1 and J usage is TRBJ2-7; a weak D match, TRBD1 (5 bases). This CDR3 has 13 amino acids. In germline, CDR1 is SQVTM, CDR2 ANQGSEA. V was cut by 4 bases and J by 0 bases, with 10 bases left in between. CDR3: CSVVGHNSYEQYF. CDR3 coding DNA: TGCAGCGTTGTGGGGCACAACTCCTACGAGCAGTACTTC.

This clonotype showed up many times. V is TRBV12-3 or TRBV12-4 and J is TRBJ1-5; a possible D gene is TRBD1 (5 bases). The CDR3 totals 15 residues. Trimming left V 1 base short and J 1 base short, with 8 bases between. The CDR3 DNA sequence: TGTGCCAGCAGTTTAGGGGACGGCAGCAATCAGCCCCAGCATTTT. Translating gives CASSLGDGSNQPQHF.

This chain uses TRBV7-2 with TRBJ2-5; D tentatively fits TRBD1 or TRBD2 (5 bases each). CDR3 length: 13 residues. V was clipped by 5 bases and J by 5 bases, with 12 bases between them. Germline CDR1 reads SGHTA; CDR2 reads FQGNSA. The CDR3 loop reads CASSRGAAETQYF. The CDR3 DNA reads as TGTGCCAGCAGCCGAGGGGCGGCGGAGACCCAGTACTTC. Filled out from reference TRBV7-2 and TRBJ2-5, the complete variable domain reads GAGVSQSPSNKVTEKGKDVELRCDPISGHTALYWYRQSLGQGLEFLIYFQGNSAPDKSGLPSDRFSAERTGGSVSTLTIQRTQQEDSAVYLCASSRGAAETQYFGPGTRLLVL.

In this sample, this clonotype turned up many times. This sequence joins TRBV27 and TRBJ2-3; 14 bases fit TRBD2. The J segment lost 5 bases and the V segment lost 4 bases, leaving 11 bases of the junction unmatched. CDR3 length: 18 residues. From germline, CDR1 is MNHEY and CDR2 SMNVEV (reference sequence). The CDR3, as DNA: TGTGCCAGCAGTTCTGGGACTAGCGGGAGCTCTGTAGGAGATACGCAGTATTTT. This sequence encodes CASSSGTSGSSVGDTQYF.

Many counts were recorded for this clonotype. The chain uses TRBV6-6 and TRBJ2-5; 7 bases align to TRBD1. This CDR3 is 15 amino acids long. Trimming removed 6 bases from V and 4 bases from J; junction bases left unmatched: 11. Germline CDR1 reads MNHNY; CDR2 reads SVGAGI (reference sequence). CDR3 nucleotide sequence: TGTGCCAGCAGAGCCTGGGACAGTTCTCGAGAGACCCAGTACTTC. Its translation is CASRAWDSSRETQYF.

This chain uses TRBV7-9 with TRBJ1-6; 7 bases agree with TRBD1. Trimming took 1 base from V and 13 from J; bases not matched to a gene: 1. CDR1 is SEHNR and CDR2 is FQNEAQ in the germline V gene (reference sequence). CDR3 size: 12 residues. Here the CDR3 reads CASSLEGQPLHF. CDR3 DNA sequence: TGTGCCAGCAGCTTAGAGGGACAGCCCCTCCACTTT.

The chain is built from TRBV15 and TRBJ1-5, with TRBD1 matching over 8 bases. After removal of 1 base from V and 1 base from J, the junction contained 6 bases not matched to a gene. This CDR3 spans 17 amino acids. Per the germline V gene, CDR1 is LNHNV and CDR2 is YYDKDF (reference sequence). The CDR3 sequence: CATSRGGQDLSNQPQHF. The CDR3 nucleotides are TGTGCCACCAGCAGAGGGGGACAGGACCTGAGCAATCAGCCCCAGCATTTT. The complete variable domain, with remaining parts taken from reference TRBV15 and TRBJ1-5, reads DAMVIQNPRYQVTQFGKPVTLSCSQTLNHNVMYWYQQKSSQAPKLLFHYYDKDFNNEADTPDNFQSRRPNTSFCFLDIRSPGLGDTAMYLCATSRGGQDLSNQPQHFGDGTRLSIL.

This clonotype occurred many times. J is TRBJ1-5 and V is TRBV27; no definite D call. There are 13 residues in the CDR3. The germline gives CDR1 MNHEY, CDR2 SMNVEV (reference sequence). Trimming took 8 bases from V and 3 from J, leaving 11 bases between them. In DNA, the CDR3 is TGTGCCAGCGGTTGGGAGCTCAATCAGCCCCAGCATTTT. It codes for CASGWELNQPQHF.

This clonotype was counted only a few times. CDR3 in amino acids: CASSEIDRRGYEQYF. CDR3 DNA: TGTGCCAGCAGTGAAATAGACAGGAGAGGCTACGAGCAGTACTTC. This chain uses TRBV6-1 with TRBJ2-7, with D possibly being TRBD1 (6 bases). The CDR3 totals 15 residues. Germline-derived CDR1 and CDR2 are MNHNS and SASEGT. Trimming took 2 bases from V and 3 from J, leaving 14 bases between them.

This chain uses TRBV10-3 with TRBJ2-7; TRBD1 aligns across 10 bases. Looked up from germline, CDR1 is ENHRY and CDR2 is SYGVKD. This CDR3 has 16 amino acids. J lost 6 bases, V lost 3 bases, and 11 bases had no gene match. The CDR3 coding sequence is TGTGCCATCAGTGATCGGGTCGGACAGGGGGTTCTCGAGCAGTACTTC. Translated: CAISDRVGQGVLEQYF.

This clonotype was detected many times. V gene TRBV6-2 or TRBV6-3 combines with J gene TRBJ2-7, with 12 bases fitting TRBD2. The CDR3 length is 18 residues. V shed 0 bases, J shed 2 bases, and the junction held 8 bases outside the gene matches. Germline values: CDR1 MNHEY, CDR2 SVGEGT. Written as DNA, the CDR3 is TGTGCCAGCAGTTACTCGACACTAGCGGGAGGACGCGCCTACGAGCAGTACTTC. Its protein is CASSYSTLAGGRAYEQYF.

This clonotype was recorded many times. The chain uses TRBV6-1 and TRBJ2-1; 11 positions agree with TRBD2. The CDR3 is 16 residues long. The V gene end was trimmed by 6 bases and the J gene end by 0 bases; junction bases not matched to a gene: 4. Germline V gives CDR1 MNHNS, CDR2 SASEGT. The CDR3: CASSRTSGSSYNEQFF. The CDR3 nucleotides read TGTGCCAGCAGCCGTACTAGCGGGAGCTCCTACAATGAGCAGTTCTTC.

This clonotype was picked up many times. The rearrangement joins TRBV24-1 to TRBJ2-7; 7 bases match TRBD2. From germline, CDR1 is KGHDR and CDR2 SFDVKD. V lost 5 bases to trimming and J lost 3 bases; unmatched junction nucleotides: 6. The CDR3 length is 14 residues. The CDR3 loop is CATSGGEGHYEQYF. CDR3 sequence (DNA): TGTGCCACCAGTGGAGGGGAGGGCCACTACGAGCAGTACTTC.

This clonotype came up many times. V and J are TRBV30 and TRBJ2-7; TRBD1 aligns across 7 bases. Germline loops: CDR1 GTSNPN, CDR2 SVGIG (reference sequence). The CDR3 has 13 amino acids. V shed 5 bases, J shed 4 bases, and the junction held 8 bases outside the gene matches. The CDR3 loop reads CAWVTGEGYEQYF. In DNA form, the CDR3 reads TGTGCCTGGGTTACAGGGGAAGGGTACGAGCAGTACTTC.

This clonotype was counted ten times or more. CDR3 sequence (DNA): TGTGCCAGCAGTTCGGGACAGGGAGTGGAGACCCAGTACTTC. Amino acids: CASSSGQGVETQYF. This chain links TRBV28 with TRBJ2-5; 9 positions agree with TRBD1. The V and J ends lost 4 bases and 5 bases, in that order; junction bases with no gene match: 5. This CDR3 is built from 14 residues. CDR1 is MDHEN and CDR2 is SYDVKM in the germline V gene. The full variable domain, with the rest looked up from reference TRBV28 and TRBJ2-5, is DVKVTQSSRYLVKRTGEKVFLECVQDMDHENMFWYRQDPGLGLRLIYFSYDVKMKEKGDIPEGYSVSREKKERFSLILESASTNQTSMYLCASSSGQGVETQYFGPGTRLLVL.

This clonotype came up many times. The rearrangement uses TRBV11-1 and TRBJ2-7; 10 nucleotides line up with TRBD2. The CDR3 sequence is 17 residues long. Germline-derived CDR1 and CDR2 are SGHAT and FQDESV (reference sequence). The J segment lost 0 bases and the V segment lost 4 bases, leaving 9 bases of the junction unmatched. CDR3 sequence: CASSSRGPSGSSYEQYF. The CDR3 coding sequence is TGTGCCAGCAGCTCCAGGGGTCCTAGCGGGAGCTCCTACGAGCAGTACTTC. Variable domain in full (rest from reference TRBV11-1 and TRBJ2-7): EAEVAQSPRYKITEKSQAVAFWCDPISGHATLYWYRQILGQGPELLVQFQDESVVDDSQLPKDRFSAERLKGVDSTLKIQPAELGDSAMYLCASSSRGPSGSSYEQYFGPGTRLTVT.

This clonotype was counted ten times or more. The chain is built from TRBV19 and TRBJ2-4; perhaps TRBD1 as D (6 bases). Per the germline V gene, CDR1 is LNHDA and CDR2 is SQIVND (reference sequence). V was cut by 5 bases and J by 3 bases, with 14 bases left in between. This CDR3 is built from 15 residues. The CDR3: CASSPQGFGKNIQYF. In DNA, the CDR3 is TGTGCCAGTAGTCCCCAGGGGTTTGGCAAAAACATTCAGTACTTC.

The chain carries TRBV11-3 and TRBJ2-7; D ambiguous. This CDR3 contains 13 residues. Trimming removed 5 bases at V and 3 bases at J, with 11 bases between. CDR1 and CDR2 from the germline V gene are SGHNT and YENEEA. CDR3 sequence reads: CASSPSDNYEQYF. The CDR3 DNA reads TGTGCCAGCAGCCCATCAGACAACTACGAGCAGTACTTC.

In its sample, this clonotype was seen many times. This rearrangement joins TRBV14 to TRBJ2-1, with D unresolved. V was clipped by 2 bases and J by 4 bases, with 6 bases between them. The CDR3 contains 13 residues. Looked up from germline, CDR1 is SGHDN and CDR2 is FVKESK. This chain's CDR3 is CASSQLGYNEQFF. The DNA of the CDR3 is TGTGCCAGCAGCCAATTGGGGTACAATGAGCAGTTCTTC. The full variable domain, completed using reference TRBV14 and TRBJ2-1, is EAGVTQFPSHSVIEKGQTVTLRCDPISGHDNLYWYRRVMGKEIKFLLHFVKESKQDESGMPNNRFLAERTGGTYSTLKVQPAELEDSGVYFCASSQLGYNEQFFGPGTRLTVL.

This clonotype has at least ten counts. This rearrangement joins TRBV10-1 to TRBJ2-7, with D possibly being TRBD2 (5 bases). Germline-derived CDR1 and CDR2 are WNHNN and SYGVQD (reference sequence). The CDR3 is 15 residues long. Trimming pared 3 bases from V and 6 bases from J, leaving 18 bases between. The CDR3 region is CASSDRRGSAGEQYF. The CDR3, as DNA: TGCGCCAGCAGTGACCGACGCGGGTCCGCAGGCGAGCAGTACTTC.